This T cell receptor (beta chain) stems from a study of cytomegalovirus exposure and HLA in healthy donors. Study background: Caucasian-associated ancestry cluster membership applied to over 80% of about 370 genotyped donors. Whole-study results and caveats: Researchers counted roughly 160 TCR beta chains as cytomegalovirus-associated.

As regards this clone: Its antigen is undetermined.

J gave up 4 bases and V 1 base, and 9 bases lay outside the gene matches. This CDR3 spans 18 amino acids. The germline V gene encodes CDR1 MGHDK and CDR2 SYGVNS. The PCR contained 60 Vbeta and 13 Jbeta primers. TCRdb's copy holds only in-frame clones and misses some; the assay was immunoSEQ multiplex PCR. This sample's clone table lists 53,000 or so clones. The chain is built from TRBV25-1 and TRBJ2-2; 10 bases align to TRBD1. Sequencing was done on a sample of PBMCs. The sequence was obtained from a man aged 18 to 29 in good health and CMV-seropositive. CDR3 amino acids: CASSEFFGQGGSTGELFF. CDR3 nucleotides: TGTGCCAGCAGTGAATTCTTTGGACAGGGGGGGAGCACCGGGGAGCTGTTTTTT. Together with reference TRBV25-1 and TRBJ2-2, the CDR3 gives the full variable domain: EADIYQTPRYLVIGTGKKITLECSQTMGHDKMYWYQQDPGMELHLIHYSYGVNSTEKGDLSSESTVSRIRTEHFPLTLESARPSHTSQYLCASSEFFGQGGSTGELFFGEGSRLTVL.